This T cell receptor beta chain was documented in a study of shared clonotypes between healthy human individuals. CD4+ cell separation produced CD45RA+ naive and CD45RA-negative memory subsets. The data were produced by immunoSEQ multiplex PCR, yet TCRdb's version contains in-frame clones alone and is incomplete. The sample holds roughly 500,000 clones, 90% to 97% seen once. Germline lookup yields CDR1 MDHEN and CDR2 SYDVKM. CDR3 length: 12 residues. V lost 5 bases to trimming and J lost 2 bases, with 7 bases between them. Study-wide results and limits: Non-shared clonotypes were found to have lower generation probabilities than the clonotypes that were shared by all four of the sorted-subset donors. Sharing across four donors was highest in naive CD4 (roughly 5%) and lowest in memory CD8 (approximately 0.4%). Few donors limited the genetic and exposure-history diversity represented.

With regard to this clone: The antigen remains unidentified.

The chain is built from TRBV28 and TRBJ2-7, with a weak D call TRBD1 (6 bases). The sample was naive CD4+ T cells sorted from blood. Subset in this sample: CD45RA+ positively selected. The clonotype was recovered from a woman aged 25-40 years in good health. The CDR3 DNA reads TGTGCCAGCAGTCGACAGGCCTACGAGCAGTACTTC. The encoded protein is CASSRQAYEQYF.